Listed here are 14 T cell receptor beta chains from one sample, sequenced in a study of cytomegalovirus exposure and HLA in healthy donors. The PCR used 60 Vbeta and 13 Jbeta primers. Repertoires were generated with immunoSEQ multiplex PCR, while TCRdb's copy carries only in-frame clones and drops some. The repertoire has roughly 150,000 clones, about 75% of them found once; the top ten carry about 4.5%. The sample comprised PBMCs. The receptors originated from a man in his 60s in good health and CMV-seronegative.

As for this clone: Other DNA sequences from this sample encode an identical CDR3 as well. The rearrangement uses TRBV19 and TRBJ1-1; D is perhaps TRBD1 (6 bases). The germline V gene has CDR1 LNHDA and CDR2 SQIVND (reference sequence). The ends were cut back, 4 bases at V and 0 bases at J, with 9 bases in the middle. CDR3 length equals 14 residues. The CDR3 here is CASSTTGLNTEAFF. CDR3 coding DNA: TGTGCCAGTAGTACCACAGGGTTGAACACTGAAGCTTTCTTT.

The chain uses TRBV28 and TRBJ1-2; a possible D gene is TRBD1 (5 bases). V lost 2 bases, J lost 4 bases, and 8 bases lay in between. This CDR3 is built from 13 residues. Germline CDR1 reads MDHEN; CDR2 reads SYDVKM. The CDR3 loop is CASSLKGPYGYTF. Here the CDR3 DNA reads TGTGCCAGCAGTTTAAAGGGGCCCTATGGCTACACCTTC.

The rearrangement links TRBV30 to TRBJ2-5, with 13 bases identical to TRBD2. The end of the DNA aligns better with TRBJ2-7, so the J call may be wrong. The CDR3 totals 16 residues. Germline V CDR1 and CDR2: GTSNPN, SVGIG (reference sequence). The CDR3 region is CAWSVAGLAGRGEQYF. The CDR3 DNA reads as TGTGCCTGGAGTGTGGCGGGACTAGCGGGGAGGGGCGAGCAGTACTTC.

The chain joins TRBV4-1 to TRBJ2-1, with TRBD1 as a possible D gene (5 bases). The germline V and J ends were trimmed by 4 bases and 1 base, with 11 bases remaining between them. Germline CDR1 MGHRA, CDR2 YSYEKL. The CDR3 has 15 amino acids. The CDR3 loop reads CASSPAGLSYNEQFF. The CDR3 DNA reads TGCGCCAGCAGCCCAGCAGGGTTGTCCTACAATGAGCAGTTCTTC.

The chain has TRBV27 and TRBJ1-5; TRBD1 might be the D (5 bases). From germline, CDR1 is MNHEY and CDR2 SMNVEV (reference sequence). Trimming took off 5 bases at V and 2 bases at J, with 19 bases between the two ends. The CDR3 is 17 amino acids. This CDR3 is CASSATLGRGRNQPQHF. The CDR3 DNA sequence: TGTGCCAGCAGTGCCACCTTGGGGAGGGGACGCAATCAGCCCCAGCATTTT.

This chain connects TRBV5-1 to TRBJ2-5; 8 nucleotides align to TRBD1. Germline values: CDR1 SGHRS, CDR2 YFSETQ. V lost 4 bases to trimming and J lost 3 bases; unmatched junction nucleotides: 5. The CDR3 covers 14 residues. The CDR3 region is CASSTMTGEETQYF. CDR3 in DNA: TGCGCCAGCAGCACCATGACAGGGGAAGAGACCCAGTACTTC.

This chain joins TRBV19 and TRBJ2-6; 10 nucleotides line up with TRBD2. V trimming: 4 bases; J trimming: 1 base; junction bases outside the gene matches: 4. The CDR3 contains 17 residues. Germline V gene data show CDR1 as LNHDA and CDR2 as SQIVND (reference sequence). For the CDR3, the DNA is TGTGCCAGTAGTAGCGGACTAGCGGTGTCTGGGGCCAACGTCCTGACTTTC. It yields the protein CASSSGLAVSGANVLTF. The full variable domain, with the rest looked up from reference TRBV19 and TRBJ2-6, is DGGITQSPKYLFRKEGQNVTLSCEQNLNHDAMYWYRQDPGQGLRLIYYSQIVNDFQKGDIAEGYSVSREKKESFPLTVTSAQKNPTAFYLCASSSGLAVSGANVLTFGAGSRLTVL.

The chain is built from TRBV6-5 and TRBJ1-1; unclear D gene. This CDR3 contains 10 residues. V lost 10 bases and J 8 bases, leaving 11 bases between the germline ends. CDR1 and CDR2 from the germline V gene are MNHEY and SVGAGI. CDR3 sequence reads: CATLREEAFF. In DNA, the CDR3 is TGTGCCACCCTCCGAGAGGAAGCTTTCTTT.

The chain combines TRBV5-6 with TRBJ2-5, with TRBD1 as a possible D gene (6 bases). CDR1 is SGHDT, CDR2 YYEEEE, per germline. The V and J ends lost 2 bases and 2 bases respectively, with 16 bases between them. The CDR3 covers 16 residues. In DNA, the CDR3 is TGTGCCAGCAGCTTTCCCCTCGGACAGAGACAAGAGACCCAGTACTTC. Translating gives CASSFPLGQRQETQYF.

This clone has only a few counts. The rearrangement joins TRBV28 to TRBJ1-4; 8 nucleotides agree with TRBD1. The CDR3 runs 18 residues. In germline, CDR1 is MDHEN, CDR2 SYDVKM. The V segment lost 6 bases and the J segment 3 bases; nucleotides outside the gene matches: 15. The CDR3 reads CASRPFSGTGGPNEKLFF. The DNA for the CDR3 is TGTGCCAGCAGACCATTCTCCGGGACAGGTGGTCCTAATGAAAAACTGTTTTTT. The whole variable domain, filled in from reference TRBV28 and TRBJ1-4, reads DVKVTQSSRYLVKRTGEKVFLECVQDMDHENMFWYRQDPGLGLRLIYFSYDVKMKEKGDIPEGYSVSREKKERFSLILESASTNQTSMYLCASRPFSGTGGPNEKLFFGSGTQLSVL.

The chain uses TRBV4-2 and TRBJ1-2; a possible D gene is TRBD1 (5 bases). Per the germline V gene, CDR1 is LGHNA and CDR2 is YNFKEQ. CDR3 size: 17 residues. The V end was cut by 0 bases, the J end by 3 bases, with 17 bases between. The CDR3 here is CASSQDLQGFPDYGYTF. The CDR3 DNA sequence: TGTGCCAGCAGCCAAGATCTCCAGGGATTCCCCGACTATGGCTACACCTTC.

The V call is TRBV25-1, the J call TRBJ2-1; no firm D call. Per germline, CDR1 MGHDK and CDR2 SYGVNS. This CDR3 has 13 residues. The V and J ends lost 4 bases and 2 bases respectively, with 6 bases between them. As DNA, the CDR3 is TGTGCCAGCAGTGGGCTTGCCTACAATGAGCAGTTCTTC. It translates to CASSGLAYNEQFF.

The chain carries TRBV20-1 and TRBJ2-4; the D gene is possibly TRBD1 (6 bases). V lost 6 bases to trimming and J lost 4 bases, with 7 bases between them. Germline assignment: CDR1 DFQATT and CDR2 SNEGSKA (reference sequence). The CDR3 is 11 amino acids. The CDR3 nucleotides are TGCAGTGCGCAGGGGAAAAACATTCAGTACTTC. Its translation: CSAQGKNIQYF.

The chain employs TRBV5-6 and TRBJ2-1; D may be TRBD2 (6 bases). The CDR3 runs to 15 residues. Germline V gene data show CDR1 as SGHDT and CDR2 as YYEEEE. Trimming cost V 2 bases and J 0 bases, with 9 bases left between them. DNA for the CDR3: TGTGCCAGCAGCTTTCGGGAGAGCTCCTACAATGAGCAGTTCTTC. Protein sequence: CASSFRESSYNEQFF.